These 17 T cell receptor beta chains originate from one sample sequenced in a study of human T cells and chemical hapten exposure. MiXCR, applied by TCRdb to the RACE reads, yields one record per CDR3 protein. Of a few hundred thousand distinct CDR3 sequences in the sample, more than 4.5% were seen once. Time point meaning: patch test 1, 2 weeks after DPC sensitization. The treatment here: therapeutic diphenylcyclopropenone sensitization with weekly scalp DPC. The specimen comprised whole blood, sampled in connection with sensitization to the hapten diphenylcyclopropenone (DPC). These receptors were collected from a woman between 50 and 59 years old with alopecia areata. Some clones in this sample may be carry-over from other donors' samples.

This clonotype showed up many times. The chain uses TRBV6-2 or TRBV6-3 and TRBJ2-1; possibly TRBD2 for D (5 bases). Trimming stripped 4 bases from V and 2 bases from J, with 15 bases between. This CDR3 contains 16 residues. CDR1 is MNHEY, CDR2 SVGEGT, per germline. CDR3 in DNA: TGTGCCAGCAGTTCCACCGGGCGGGTCCCCTACAATGAGCAGTTCTTC. It codes for CASSSTGRVPYNEQFF.

V usage is TRBV29-1 and J usage is TRBJ2-7; no definite D call. The V and J ends lost 2 bases and 3 bases respectively, with 5 bases between them. Germline CDR1 and CDR2: SQVTM and ANQGSEA. This CDR3 is built from 11 residues. The CDR3, as DNA: TGCAGCGTTGAACTATTCTACGAGCAGTACTTC. It specifies CSVELFYEQYF.

This chain joins TRBV20-1 and TRBJ2-1; possibly TRBD2 for D (6 bases). The V end was cut by 3 bases, the J end by 6 bases, with 15 bases between. The germline V gene encodes CDR1 DFQATT and CDR2 SNEGSKA (reference sequence). This CDR3 comprises 14 residues. The CDR3 DNA follows: TGCAGTGCTAGTACAGGCGGGGAATTCAATGAGCAGTTCTTC. It encodes CSASTGGEFNEQFF.

This clonotype was seen at least ten times. This chain links TRBV7-6 with TRBJ2-2; D unclear. This CDR3 region has 13 residues. Germline V CDR1 and CDR2: SGHVS, FNYEAQ. Between the trimmed V and J ends, which lost 5 bases and 6 bases, there was a span of 10 bases. CDR3 loop: CASSPASAGELFF. CDR3 sequence (DNA): TGTGCCAGCAGCCCAGCGTCCGCCGGGGAGCTGTTTTTT. Drawing the rest from reference TRBV7-6 and TRBJ2-2, the complete variable domain is GAGVSQSPRYKVTKRGQDVALRCDPISGHVSLYWYRQALGQGPEFLTYFNYEAQQDKSGLPNDRFSAERPEGSISTLTIQRTEQRDSAMYRCASSPASAGELFFGEGSRLTVL.

This clonotype was picked up many times. The rearrangement links TRBV5-5 to TRBJ1-5, with a possible D match to TRBD1 (5 bases). This CDR3 is built from 15 residues. V lost 4 bases and J 0 bases, leaving 11 bases between the germline ends. Germline V gene sequence: CDR1 SGHKS, CDR2 YYEKEE (reference sequence). DNA for the CDR3: TGTGCCAGCAGCGACACAGGTGCTAGCAATCAGCCCCAGCATTTT. The encoded protein is CASSDTGASNQPQHF.

This clonotype was recorded a few times. The chain recombines TRBV5-4 with TRBJ1-1, with a possible D match to TRBD1 (5 bases). Trimming cost V 1 base and J 10 bases, with 14 bases left between them. The CDR3 has 13 amino acids. Germline CDR1 is SGHNT and CDR2 is YYREEE (reference sequence). As DNA, the CDR3 is TGTGCCAGCAGCTTGTTGCCGGGGGAAAGAGCTTTCTTT. Amino acid sequence: CASSLLPGERAFF.

This clonotype was counted ten times or more. The rearrangement links TRBV29-1 to TRBJ2-7; maybe TRBD2 (5 bases). V dropped 5 bases and J dropped 5 bases, with 13 bases sitting between them. The CDR3 covers 12 residues. Per germline, CDR1 SQVTM and CDR2 ANQGSEA. The CDR3 region has the DNA TGCAGCGTTTCATTATACGGGAACGAGCAGTACTTC. The encoded protein is CSVSLYGNEQYF.

The chain is built from TRBV12-3 or TRBV12-4 and TRBJ1-1; no firm D call. This CDR3 has 13 residues. Trimming took 6 bases from V and 7 from J, leaving 15 bases between them. DNA of the CDR3: TGTGCCAGCAGGGATGAACACGGTGGTGAAGCTTTCTTT. Its translation is CASRDEHGGEAFF.

This clonotype came up many times. V gene TRBV29-1 combines with J gene TRBJ1-2; possible D gene TRBD1, 5 bases. Trimming pared 3 bases from V and 4 bases from J, leaving 15 bases between. Germline V gives CDR1 SQVTM, CDR2 ANQGSEA. The CDR3 totals 14 residues. This CDR3 is CSVDPRAGGYGYTF. The CDR3 DNA reads as TGCAGCGTTGATCCGCGGGCGGGGGGCTATGGCTACACCTTC. The whole variable domain, filled in from reference TRBV29-1 and TRBJ1-2, reads SAVISQKPSRDICQRGTSLTIQCQVDSQVTMMFWYRQQPGQSLTLIATANQGSEATYESGFVIDKFPISRPNLTFSTLTVSNMSPEDSSIYLCSVDPRAGGYGYTFGSGTRLTVV.

This clonotype was seen at least ten times. The V gene is TRBV9, the J gene TRBJ2-2, with D possibly matching TRBD1 (6 bases). The CDR3 is 15 residues long. Looked up from germline, CDR1 is SGDLS and CDR2 is YYNGEE. The V and J ends lost 3 bases and 3 bases respectively, with 12 bases between them. The CDR3: CASSAGVGHTGELFF. As DNA, the CDR3 is TGTGCCAGCAGCGCAGGGGTGGGTCACACCGGGGAGCTGTTTTTT.

This clonotype occurred a few times. This chain links TRBV3-1 with TRBJ2-1; 9 bases agree with TRBD2. V was pared by 1 base and J by 9 bases, with 10 bases of the junction left unmatched. This CDR3 is built from 16 residues. CDR1 and CDR2 from the germline V gene are LGHDT and YNNKEL (reference sequence). The CDR3 reads CASSQGAGGRKFEQFF. DNA of the CDR3: TGTGCCAGCAGCCAAGGGGCGGGAGGGAGGAAGTTTGAGCAGTTCTTC.

This clonotype was counted many times. The CDR3 coding sequence is TGCAGCGTTGATACAGGGTTCAGGGGCTACACCTTC. It translates to CSVDTGFRGYTF. This sequence joins TRBV29-1 and TRBJ1-2; a weak D match, TRBD1 (6 bases). Germline V gene data show CDR1 as SQVTM and CDR2 as ANQGSEA. V lost 3 bases and J 8 bases, leaving 13 bases between the germline ends. The length of the CDR3 is 12 residues.

The V and J genes are TRBV7-2 and TRBJ2-7; D uncertain. Germline CDR1 is SGHTA and CDR2 is FQGNSA. Trimming stripped 1 base from V and 5 bases from J, with 9 bases between. The length of the CDR3 is 13 residues. CDR3 nucleotides: TGTGCCAGCAGCTTAGGTGTCAGTAACGAGCAGTACTTC. It encodes CASSLGVSNEQYF.

The chain combines TRBV27 with TRBJ1-5; 7 bases line up with TRBD1. Germline trimming cut 2 bases from V and 5 bases from J; bases unmatched to any gene: 9. The CDR3 totals 16 residues. In germline, CDR1 is MNHEY, CDR2 SMNVEV (reference sequence). DNA for the CDR3: TGTGCCAGCAGTTTAACCGGGACAGAAGCCTATCAGCCCCAGCATTTT. It is translated as CASSLTGTEAYQPQHF.

This clonotype was detected many times. The chain has TRBV5-1 and TRBJ2-5, with 8 nucleotides matching TRBD1. CDR3 length: 14 amino acids. The trim removed 4 bases at V and 2 bases at J, leaving 4 bases unmatched. The germline V gene has CDR1 SGHRS and CDR2 YFSETQ. CDR3 region: CASSPWTGQETQYF. The CDR3 DNA is TGCGCCAGCAGCCCGTGGACAGGGCAAGAGACCCAGTACTTC.

This clonotype came up many times. V gene TRBV28 combines with J gene TRBJ2-3; 9 positions match TRBD1. This CDR3 comprises 14 residues. V shed 8 bases, J shed 4 bases, and the junction held 7 bases outside the gene matches. Looked up from germline, CDR1 is MDHEN and CDR2 is SYDVKM. Here the CDR3 reads CASFGDRVADTQYF. As DNA, the CDR3 is TGTGCCAGCTTCGGGGACAGGGTGGCAGATACGCAGTATTTT. The variable domain in full, with the rest retrieved from reference TRBV28 and TRBJ2-3, is DVKVTQSSRYLVKRTGEKVFLECVQDMDHENMFWYRQDPGLGLRLIYFSYDVKMKEKGDIPEGYSVSREKKERFSLILESASTNQTSMYLCASFGDRVADTQYFGPGTRLTVL.

This clonotype was seen repeatedly, ten times or more. V gene TRBV30 combines with J gene TRBJ2-7; 10 nucleotides agree with TRBD2. Trimming took 5 bases from V and 2 from J; bases not matched to a gene: 12. The germline CDR1 and CDR2 sequences are GTSNPN and SVGIG (reference sequence). This CDR3 contains 16 residues. The CDR3 loop reads CAWGATTSGATYEQYF. CDR3 coding DNA: TGTGCCTGGGGCGCCACAACTAGCGGGGCGACCTACGAGCAGTACTTC.